This TCR beta chain came from a study of OX40 agonist ivuxolimab in advanced cancers. Background for the entire study: The costimulatory receptor OX40 (CD134) was targeted by ivuxolimab, a fully human IgG2 agonistic monoclonal antibody. Intravenous ivuxolimab was administered to patients every 2 weeks at six dose levels: 0.01, 0.1, 0.3, 1.5, 3 and 10 mg/kg. Of the 52 patients in dose escalation, some 19 had hepatocellular carcinoma, some 15 had melanoma, 9 had renal cell carcinoma and 9 had head and neck cancer. A male proportion of 75% to 85% and a mean age of about 60 years, ranging from 23 to 79, were recorded for the dose-escalation cohort. Prior anti-PD-1, anti-PD-L1 or anti-CTLA-4 therapy was permitted, and approximately 39% of dose-escalation patients had received checkpoint inhibitors. Partial responses occurred in three dose-escalation patients, of whom one had hepatocellular carcinoma and two had cutaneous melanoma. The point of sequencing TCRbeta in the periphery was to test whether ivuxolimab changed TCR sequence diversity and drove clonal T-cell expansion. The monotherapy dose-escalation portion (N ≈ 56 patients) of the phase I ivuxolimab trial is reported in the paper. General study outcomes and caveats: On average, CD8+ T cells showed more expanded clones than CD4+ T cells after ivuxolimab. Which antigens the clonally expanded peripheral T cells were specific for was not determined. At doses from 0.1 to 3.0 mg/kg, clonal expansion was seen in both CD4+ and CD8+ blood T cells between baseline and week 6. Low levels of normalized T-cell clonal expansion were also seen in some nonresponding patients. In the 0.1-3.0 mg/kg groups, partial responders had among the lowest normalized peripheral clonal expansion, particularly in CD8+ T cells.

Patients with autoimmune disease history or receiving systemic immunosuppression were excluded from the trial. Peripheral blood for TCR sequencing was collected from all dose cohorts at baseline, on cycle 4 day 1, and on cycle 7 day 1. Samples came from an open-label, multicenter, first-in-human phase I dose-escalation trial of ivuxolimab. The trial enrolled adults with locally advanced or metastatic head and neck squamous cell, hepatocellular, melanoma or renal cell carcinoma. Before TCR sequencing, CD4+ T cells and CD8+ T cells were sorted from peripheral blood as separate populations. Genomic DNA was extracted from sorted cells for sequencing of the TCRbeta CDR3 region. The immunoSEQ Assay was used for sequencing of TCRbeta CDR3 regions. TCRdb took this table from immuneACCESS and kept in-frame rearrangements with V and J called. Such tables lack part of the clones; where checked against another copy, unresolved V genes explain under half of the gap, and the rest is unexplained. The sample contains fewer than 80,000 clones, roughly nine tenths of them found a single time. About 14% of the sample belongs to the ten largest clones.

This clone was seen only once. The target of this receptor is not known. No much larger clone is present one base from it, and per-base qualities are unavailable. Other DNA sequences from this sample encode an identical CDR3 as well. Counted from cysteine to phenylalanine, this CDR3 has 15 amino acids. The DNA shown is the 45-base CDR3, in frame from base 1. According to the germline V gene, CDR1 reads MDHEN and CDR2 reads SYDVKM. Ends trimmed: V by 7 bases, J by 2 bases; bases unmatched to a gene: 9. The sample here was CD4+ or CD8+ T cells sorted from blood, taken in a trial of the OX40 agonist ivuxolimab. This receptor was taken from an adult with an advanced solid tumor such as melanoma, head and neck, liver or kidney cancer. The V gene is TRBV28 and the J gene is TRBJ2-7; 9 middle bases align to TRBD1. The bases are TGTGCCAGCATCAACAGGGGGCAACCACCCTACGAGCAGTACTTC. It translates as CASINRGQPPYEQYF.